This TCR beta chain was obtained from a study of shared clonotypes between healthy human individuals. Some clones are missing from TCRdb's copy, which holds only in-frame ones; the method was immunoSEQ multiplex PCR. This table holds under 2,500,000 clones, nearly 97% found once. Study findings and constraints: It was the few donors that limited the genetic and exposure-history diversity represented.

Every contributor of samples was a Caucasian grown-up residing in Nashville, Tennessee. With regard to this clone: Antigen unknown.

Per the germline V gene, CDR1 is WNHNN and CDR2 is SYGVQD (reference sequence). The CDR3 contains 16 residues. J lost 1 base, V lost 5 bases, and 10 bases had no gene match. This sequence was found in a man aged 18-30 years in good health. Sequenced: naive CD4+ T cells sorted from blood. Stated subset: CD45RA+ positively selected. This chain connects TRBV10-1 to TRBJ1-1, with 7 bases lining up with TRBD1. The CDR3 spells CASSFSGTVSNTEAFF. In DNA form, the CDR3 reads TGCGCCAGCAGTTTTTCCGGGACAGTGTCGAACACTGAAGCTTTCTTT.